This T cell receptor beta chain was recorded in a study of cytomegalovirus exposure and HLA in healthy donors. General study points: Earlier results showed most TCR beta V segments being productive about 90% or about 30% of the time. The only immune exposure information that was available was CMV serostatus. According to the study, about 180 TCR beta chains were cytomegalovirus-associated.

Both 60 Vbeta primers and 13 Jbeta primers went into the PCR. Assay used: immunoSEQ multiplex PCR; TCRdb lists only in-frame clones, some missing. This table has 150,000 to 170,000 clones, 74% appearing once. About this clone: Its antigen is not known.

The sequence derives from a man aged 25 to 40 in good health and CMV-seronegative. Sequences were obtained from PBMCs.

CDR3 residues: CASGLDTSGGFF. The CDR3 DNA is TGTGCTAGTGGTTTGGATACTAGCGGGGGGTTCTTC. This chain connects TRBV12-5 to TRBJ2-1; TRBD2 matches 11 bases. Germline lookup yields CDR1 LGHNT and CDR2 FRNRAP. Trimming removed 1 base from V and 15 bases from J; junction bases left unmatched: 2. The CDR3 totals 12 residues.